A single sample is the source of the 10 T cell receptor beta chains below, sequenced in a study of low-dose radiotherapy and immunotherapy resistance in tumors. The time point: before trial treatment. Alpha- and beta-chain coverage of first-strand cDNA came from TRAV- and TRBV-specific primers. For amplifying TCRs, the PCR ran for around 20 cycles with Phusion, which was used together with a constant-region primer and the adapter on the V primers. TCRdb re-called the reads with MiXCR, one entry per CDR3 protein. The table lists under 90,000 distinct CDR3 sequences, 15% to 20% of them singletons. Specimen: PBMCs, collected before treatment. The origin of the receptors is a male donor with prostate cancer.

The table lists this clonotype with many counts. The V and J genes are TRBV12-3 or TRBV12-4 and TRBJ2-5, with D perhaps matching TRBD1 (5 bases). The V end lost 8 bases, the J end lost 2 bases, and 12 bases lay between the germline ends. The CDR3 extends over 13 amino acids. CDR3 sequence reads: CASGRGRQETQYF. The CDR3 DNA reads TGTGCCAGCGGAAGGGGCAGACAAGAGACCCAGTACTTC.

This clonotype was observed at least ten times. The J gene is TRBJ2-3, the V gene TRBV20-1, with D hard to call. The CDR3 extends over 11 amino acids. Deletions cut 5 bases from V and 2 bases from J, with 5 bases between. Looked up from germline, CDR1 is DFQATT and CDR2 is SNEGSKA (reference sequence). The CDR3 spells CSAVPTDTQYF. As DNA, the CDR3 is TGCAGTGCTGTACCCACAGATACGCAGTATTTT.

This clonotype was counted once. The conserved final phenylalanine or tryptophan is absent from the CDR3, which likely points to a read error. The limits of the CDR3 on the DNA are not certain, so only TCRdb's listed CDR3 is given. V and J are TRBV6-2 or TRBV6-3 and TRBJ1-5. Both ends counted, the CDR3 spans 14 residues. From germline, CDR1 is MNHEY and CDR2 SVGEGT. This chain's CDR3 is CASSYSTGNQPQHL.

Many counts were recorded for this clonotype. This rearrangement joins TRBV19 to TRBJ2-7; D is perhaps TRBD2 (5 bases). The CDR3 runs to 16 residues. Trimming took off 0 bases at V and 3 bases at J, with 15 bases between the two ends. Germline CDR1 LNHDA, CDR2 SQIVND (reference sequence). This chain's CDR3 is CASSIDSTRRVYEQYF. The CDR3 bases are TGTGCCAGTAGTATAGATAGTACCCGGCGGGTCTACGAGCAGTACTTC.

In this sample, this clonotype turned up many times. The genes are TRBV3-1 and TRBJ2-5; D tentatively reads TRBD1 or TRBD2 (5 bases each). The CDR3 has 14 residues. Germline CDR1 reads LGHDT; CDR2 reads YNNKEL (reference sequence). The V end lost 3 bases, the J end lost 3 bases, and 11 bases lay between the germline ends. The CDR3 is CASSQGQGEETQYF. CDR3 bases: TGTGCCAGCAGCCAGGGGCAGGGAGAAGAGACCCAGTACTTC.

The table lists this clonotype with many counts. J is TRBJ2-6 and V is TRBV3-1; D not certain. CDR3 length equals 15 residues. Germline lookup yields CDR1 LGHDT and CDR2 YNNKEL (reference sequence). V lost 5 bases and J lost 0, with 8 bases in between. The CDR3 DNA reads TGTGCCAGCAGCGCCCTCGCCTCTGGGGCCAACGTCCTGACTTTC. It codes for CASSALASGANVLTF.

This clonotype was seen many times. The chain employs TRBV19 and TRBJ2-1, with a tentative D call TRBD1 (5 bases). CDR1 LNHDA and CDR2 SQIVND come from the germline V gene (reference sequence). The CDR3 spans 15 residues. Deletions cut 3 bases from V and 9 bases from J, with 18 bases between. For the CDR3, the DNA is TGTGCCAGTAGTATGATTCAGGGCGGCCTCGCTGAGCAGTTCTTC. Its protein is CASSMIQGGLAEQFF.

Regarding this clonotype: This likely traces to a read error, being one base from a far larger clone. This chain links TRBV4-2 with TRBJ2-7; possibly TRBD1 or TRBD2 for D (5 bases each). The J call is uncertain, as TRBJ2-1 better fits the DNA end. The CDR3 contains 15 residues. Germline V lookup: CDR1 LGHNA, CDR2 YNFKEQ. CDR3 nucleotide sequence: TGTGCCAGCAGCCAAGCCGGGGCAGGGTACAATGAGCAGTTCTTC. Residues: CASSQAGAGYNEQFF.

There are many counts of this clonotype. The gene calls are TRBV5-4 and TRBJ2-2; no definite D call. This CDR3 has 14 residues. V gave up 1 base and J gave up 6 bases, with 10 bases separating them. Germline lookup yields CDR1 SGHNT and CDR2 YYREEE (reference sequence). CDR3 region: CASSLFGSPGELFF. The CDR3 nucleotides are TGTGCCAGCAGCTTGTTTGGTAGTCCCGGGGAGCTGTTTTTT.

This clonotype was counted many times. The gene calls are TRBV7-6 and TRBJ2-2; D remains unclear. In germline, CDR1 is SGHVS, CDR2 FNYEAQ. The CDR3 is 13 residues long. Trimming left V 3 bases short and J 8 bases short, with 10 bases between. CDR3 DNA sequence: TGTGCCAGCAGCTTCATGGAACGGGGGGAGCTGTTTTTT. This codes for CASSFMERGELFF. The variable domain in full, with the rest retrieved from reference TRBV7-6 and TRBJ2-2, is GAGVSQSPRYKVTKRGQDVALRCDPISGHVSLYWYRQALGQGPEFLTYFNYEAQQDKSGLPNDRFSAERPEGSISTLTIQRTEQRDSAMYRCASSFMERGELFFGEGSRLTVL.